The 5 T cell receptor beta chains listed next were all sequenced from one sample in a study of T cell changes during pregnancy in multiple sclerosis. The data were produced by immunoSEQ multiplex PCR, yet TCRdb's version contains in-frame clones alone and is incomplete. The data contain 45,000 to 55,000 clones, approximately 94% of them singletons. The specimen comprised CD8+ T cells from peripheral blood mononuclear cells, sampled before pregnancy. The receptors come from a female donor with multiple sclerosis, enrolled in a pregnancy study.

J is TRBJ1-5 and V is TRBV19, with unresolved D. Germline-derived CDR1 and CDR2 are LNHDA and SQIVND (reference sequence). V was trimmed by 3 bases and J by 3 bases, leaving 12 bases between them. The CDR3 has 15 amino acids. In DNA form, the CDR3 reads TGTGCCAGTAGTATGGGAGGCAGTTACAATCAGCCCCAGCATTTT. Residues: CASSMGGSYNQPQHF. The full variable domain, its missing parts supplied by reference TRBV19 and TRBJ1-5, is DGGITQSPKYLFRKEGQNVTLSCEQNLNHDAMYWYRQDPGQGLRLIYYSQIVNDFQKGDIAEGYSVSREKKESFPLTVTSAQKNPTAFYLCASSMGGSYNQPQHFGDGTRLSIL.

CDR3 in amino acids: CASDDRGHTGELFF. CDR3 bases: TGTGCCAGCGATGACAGGGGTCACACCGGGGAGCTGTTTTTT. This chain uses TRBV2 with TRBJ2-2, with 8 bases fitting TRBD1. Per germline, CDR1 SNHLY and CDR2 FYNNEI. V dropped 8 bases and J dropped 3; count of bases not matched to a gene: 5. This CDR3 region has 14 residues.

By share, this clone counts as medium-sized. This chain links TRBV27 with TRBJ1-5, with D possibly matching TRBD1 (5 bases). The CDR3 loop spans 16 amino acids. Trimming took off 2 bases at V and 0 bases at J, with 11 bases between the two ends. The germline V gene has CDR1 MNHEY and CDR2 SMNVEV (reference sequence). The CDR3 bases are TGTGCCAGCAGTTTAGACAGCTCTTCTAGCAATCAGCCCCAGCATTTT. Its protein is CASSLDSSSSNQPQHF.

V is TRBV19 and J is TRBJ2-7, with a weak D call TRBD1 (6 bases). Trimming left V 4 bases short and J 5 bases short, with 18 bases between. The CDR3 consists of 15 residues. CDR1 and CDR2 from the germline V gene are LNHDA and SQIVND (reference sequence). The CDR3 reads CASSTSTGLTHEQYF. Written as DNA, the CDR3 is TGTGCCAGTAGTACCTCCACAGGGCTCACCCACGAGCAGTACTTC.

The rearrangement joins TRBV7-9 to TRBJ2-7, with D possibly being TRBD2 (5 bases). V was cut by 3 bases and J by 5 bases, with 20 bases left in between. CDR3 length equals 16 residues. The germline gives CDR1 SEHNR, CDR2 FQNEAQ (reference sequence). The CDR3 spells CASSFGDHHPRDEQYF. In DNA form, the CDR3 reads TGTGCCAGCAGCTTCGGGGATCACCACCCCCGAGACGAGCAGTACTTC.